This record covers a single TCR beta chain. What it recognizes is unknown. This table comes from immunoSEQ multiplex PCR, and its TCRdb copy is limited to in-frame clones, with some not included. Of roughly 200,000 clones in the sample, approximately 92% were seen once. The sample comes from a study of T cell responses to AZD1222 COVID-19 vaccine. Whole-study findings and limits: Without day 14 samples, only post-peak T cell repertoires were studied.

The germline CDR1 and CDR2 sequences are MRHNA and SNTAGT. The CDR3 consists of 16 residues. V shed 3 bases and J 1 base; nucleotides not matched to a gene: 3. This chain links TRBV6-4 with TRBJ2-1; 10 positions agree with TRBD2. This sample comprised peripheral blood, obtained 28 days after the second dose of the MenACWY control vaccine. The source is an adult who received the MenACWY meningococcal vaccine as a control. The CDR3 is CASSDLAGASYNEQFF. In DNA, the CDR3 is TGTGCCAGCAGTGATCTAGCGGGGGCGTCCTACAATGAGCAGTTCTTC.